Shown below are 12 T cell receptor beta chains from a single sample sequenced in a study of T cell responses to AZD1222 COVID-19 vaccine. Using immunoSEQ multiplex PCR, the repertoire was profiled, and TCRdb retains in-frame clones only, with some absent. The sample has some 150,000 clones; around 85% are singletons. The sequences come from peripheral blood, collected 28 days after the second dose of the MenACWY control vaccine. Receptors were obtained from an adult who received the MenACWY meningococcal vaccine as a control.

The V gene is TRBV7-6, the J gene TRBJ2-6; D may be TRBD2 (5 bases). CDR3 length: 15 amino acids. Germline values: CDR1 SGHVS, CDR2 FNYEAQ. Trimming took 5 bases from V and 2 from J, leaving 10 bases between them. The chain's CDR3 is CASSASGAGANVLTF. The CDR3 nucleotides read TGTGCCAGCAGCGCCTCCGGGGCTGGGGCCAACGTCCTGACTTTC.

V gene TRBV7-9 combines with J gene TRBJ2-5, with 10 bases that match TRBD1. Looked up from germline, CDR1 is SEHNR and CDR2 is FQNEAQ (reference sequence). The CDR3 is made up of 14 amino acids. The V gene end was trimmed by 5 bases and the J gene end by 4 bases; junction bases not matched to a gene: 4. DNA for the CDR3: TGTGCCAGCAGCCGCGACAGGGGGCGAGAGACCCAGTACTTC. This translates into CASSRDRGRETQYF.

The chain joins TRBV7-2 to TRBJ2-7; TRBD1 matches at 7 bases. The CDR3 loop spans 16 amino acids. V gave up 2 bases and J gave up 0 bases; unmatched junction bases: 7. Germline assignment: CDR1 SGHTA and CDR2 FQGNSA. CDR3 sequence reads: CASSLTLDRSSYEQYF. Here the CDR3 DNA reads TGTGCCAGCAGCTTAACTCTGGACAGGAGCTCCTACGAGCAGTACTTC.

This rearrangement joins TRBV7-9 to TRBJ1-4, with D perhaps matching TRBD1 (5 bases). CDR1 and CDR2 (germline): SEHNR, FQNEAQ (reference sequence). The CDR3 totals 13 residues. V was cut by 8 bases and J by 4 bases, with 11 bases left in between. Here the CDR3 reads CASVDSFNEKLFF. DNA for the CDR3: TGTGCCAGCGTTGACAGCTTTAATGAAAAACTGTTTTTT.

The CDR3 bases are TGTGCCAGCAGCCAAGATGGGACCTCTGGAAACACCATATATTTT. Translation gives CASSQDGTSGNTIYF. V and J are TRBV3-1 (or the pseudogene TRBV3-2) and TRBJ1-3; possibly TRBD1 for D (5 bases). The CDR3 is 15 residues long. Trimming took off 0 bases at V and 0 bases at J, with 6 bases between the two ends. Germline V gene sequence: CDR1 LGHDT, CDR2 YNNKEL (reference sequence).

The chain is built from TRBV25-1 and TRBJ2-1; no clear D gene. Germline values: CDR1 MGHDK, CDR2 SYGVNS. This CDR3 comprises 16 residues. Trimming took off 6 bases at V and 1 base at J, with 16 bases between the two ends. Here the CDR3 DNA reads TGTGCCAGCAGGGGTGAGGACGGGTCGTCCTACAATGAGCAGTTCTTC. It specifies CASRGEDGSSYNEQFF.

This clone appeared once. The rearrangement uses TRBV9 and TRBJ2-3; 13 nucleotides line up with TRBD2. The CDR3 runs 20 residues. The junction had 14 bases not matched to a gene; V was cut back by 4 bases and J by 0 bases. Germline V gene sequence: CDR1 SGDLS, CDR2 YYNGEE. CDR3 DNA sequence: TGTGCCAGCAGCAAAACCCCGACTAGCGGGGGGTCTACTAGCACAGATACGCAGTATTTT. Amino acid sequence: CASSKTPTSGGSTSTDTQYF.

This chain joins TRBV11-3 and TRBJ2-1; D not resolved. The CDR3 extends over 13 amino acids. Germline values: CDR1 SGHNT, CDR2 YENEEA. With 2 bases removed from V and 5 bases from J, the gap between germline ends came to 7 bases. The CDR3 region has the DNA TGTGCCAGCAGCTTATCAGAGAACAATGAGCAGTTCTTC. Its protein product is CASSLSENNEQFF.

This CDR3 is CASILLGPLMETQYF. DNA for the CDR3: TGTGCCAGCATTTTATTGGGACCCCTGATGGAGACCCAGTACTTC. J is TRBJ2-5 and V is TRBV6-6; D might be TRBD1 or TRBD2, each matching 5 bases. Germline V gene lookup returns CDR1 MNHNY and CDR2 SVGAGI (reference sequence). This CDR3 comprises 15 residues. Trimming took off 7 bases at V and 5 bases at J, with 20 bases between the two ends.

The rearrangement uses TRBV12-3 or TRBV12-4 and TRBJ2-2, with unresolved D. The CDR3 consists of 11 residues. V was shortened by 6 bases and J by 6 bases, with 5 bases between the two germline ends. The chain's CDR3 is CASRAAGELFF. The CDR3 coding sequence is TGTGCCAGCAGAGCTGCCGGGGAGCTGTTTTTT.

CDR3 sequence reads: CASSPGGPGANNSPLHF. DNA of the CDR3: TGTGCCAGTAGCCCGGGGGGCCCAGGGGCGAATAATTCACCCCTCCACTTT. The J gene is TRBJ1-6, the V gene TRBV19; a possible D gene is TRBD1 (6 bases). Trimming stripped 6 bases from V and 5 bases from J, with 20 bases between. CDR1 LNHDA and CDR2 SQIVND come from the germline V gene (reference sequence). The CDR3 is 17 amino acids.

V usage is TRBV27 and J usage is TRBJ1-1, with TRBD1 matching over 7 bases. The V gene's germline CDR1 is MNHEY and CDR2 SMNVEV (reference sequence). V lost 7 bases and J lost 4; bases outside the gene matches: 15. CDR3 size: 16 residues. The CDR3 DNA reads TGTGCCAGCAATCCCTCGGCAGGGGGTCTAGGCACTGAAGCTTTCTTT. This gives the protein CASNPSAGGLGTEAFF.